One and the same sample provided the 6 T cell receptor beta chains below, sequenced in a study of cytomegalovirus exposure and HLA in healthy donors. Primers: 60 Vbeta forward and 13 Jbeta reverse. Profiling relied on immunoSEQ multiplex PCR, and the TCRdb table lists in-frame clones only, not all of them. The sample yields about 140,000 clones, approximately 84% seen once. The sample was PBMCs. These receptors all stem from a young man in good health and CMV-seropositive.

The CDR3 region has the DNA TGTGCCAGCGGTGGGCAGGGGATCCACACCTTC. This translates into CASGGQGIHTF. The V call is TRBV11-2, the J call TRBJ1-2, with D possibly being TRBD1 (6 bases). The CDR3 runs to 11 residues. Between the trimmed V and J ends, which lost 8 bases and 12 bases, there was a span of 16 bases. CDR1 is SGHAT and CDR2 is FQNNGV in the germline V gene.

This clone has a count of ten or more. This chain uses TRBV6-1 with TRBJ1-4, with 8 positions matching TRBD1. This CDR3 region has 15 residues. With V trimmed by 4 bases and J by 7 bases, 8 bases remained unmatched. Germline CDR1 reads MNHNS; CDR2 reads SASEGT. CDR3 sequence (DNA): TGTGCCAGCAGTGGCCGGGACAGGCTAGGTGAAAAACTGTTTTTT. As protein: CASSGRDRLGEKLFF.

The chain has TRBV19 and TRBJ2-4, with D maybe TRBD1 (5 bases). The CDR3 is made up of 13 amino acids. Trimming shortened V by 5 bases and J by 7 bases, and 12 bases separated the two germline ends. Looked up from germline, CDR1 is LNHDA and CDR2 is SQIVND (reference sequence). The CDR3 loop is CASSGQSGNIQYF. The CDR3 coding sequence is TGTGCCAGTAGTGGGCAGTCAGGGAACATTCAGTACTTC.

The V call is TRBV18, the J call TRBJ2-7; a weak D match, TRBD1 (6 bases). Germline CDR1 reads KGHSH; CDR2 reads LQKENI. The V end lost 3 bases, the J end lost 9 bases, and 21 bases lay between the germline ends. This CDR3 has 15 amino acids. The CDR3 protein is CASSPNEHTGTGQYF. The CDR3 nucleotides are TGTGCCAGCTCACCGAACGAGCATACAGGGACCGGGCAGTACTTC. Filled out from reference TRBV18 and TRBJ2-7, the complete variable domain reads NAGVMQNPRHLVRRRGQEARLRCSPMKGHSHVYWYRQLPEEGLKFMVYLQKENIIDESGMPKERFSAEFPKEGPSILRIQQVVRGDSAAYFCASSPNEHTGTGQYFGPGTRLTVT.

The chain employs TRBV5-1 and TRBJ2-1; TRBD2 matches 8 bases. With V trimmed by 1 base and J by 7 bases, 7 bases remained unmatched. CDR3 length: 15 residues. Germline CDR1 and CDR2: SGHRS and YFSETQ. The CDR3 loop reads CASSLWAGGGNEQFF. CDR3 bases: TGCGCCAGCAGCTTGTGGGCGGGAGGTGGAAATGAGCAGTTCTTC.

The chain combines TRBV19 with TRBJ1-1, with D hard to call. The V end lost 1 base, the J end lost 0 bases, and 15 bases lay between the germline ends. Germline CDR1 reads LNHDA; CDR2 reads SQIVND (reference sequence). CDR3 length equals 17 residues. For the CDR3, the DNA is TGTGCCAGTAGTATAGGAAGCAACCTAGTGTTGAACACTGAAGCTTTCTTT. Encoded protein: CASSIGSNLVLNTEAFF.